Listed below are T cell receptor beta chains from one sample, sequenced in a study of T cell clonotyping in hematopoietic cell transplantation. Data came from immunoSEQ multiplex PCR; TCRdb stores just in-frame clones and leaves some out. The sample shows about 76,000 clones, almost 97% of them seen only once. Sequenced material: peripheral blood mononuclear cells, taken before stem cell transplant. The receptors were gathered from a woman aged 45-65 years with acute myeloid leukemia. Some clones in this sample may be carry-over from other donors' samples. Both conserved end residues are part of each CDR3. A D gene is named only where the DNA matches it firmly. Clone sizes are given selectively: once, few, many, or a class where the clone is expanded.

d_call: -; j_call: TRBJ1-6; v_call: TRBV30; clone_size: -; cdr3_nt: TGTGCCTGGAGGCCCTCGGGGGAATCACCCCTCCACTTT; cdr3_aa: CAWRPSGESPLHF
d_call: -; j_call: TRBJ1-1; v_call: TRBV11-3; clone_size: -; cdr3_nt: TGTGCCAGCAGCCCAGGTGGGGCTCTGACCACTGAAGCTTTCTTT; cdr3_aa: CASSPGGALTTEAFF
d_call: TRBD1; j_call: TRBJ1-5; v_call: TRBV27; clone_size: once; cdr3_nt: TGTGCCAGCAGTCCAGGGGGGGGCAAACTACTTAATTATAGCAATCAGCCCCAGCATTTT; cdr3_aa: CASSPGGGKLLNYSNQPQHF
d_call: -; j_call: TRBJ2-7; v_call: TRBV1; clone_size: -; cdr3_nt: TGCACCAGCAGCCAAGATCGAGCCGGGGAGCAGTACTTC; cdr3_aa: CTSSQDRAGEQYF
d_call: -; j_call: TRBJ1-4; v_call: TRBV29-1; clone_size: -; cdr3_nt: TGCAGCGTTGAAGTTCCGACAGGACAAAATGAAAAACTGTTTTTT; cdr3_aa: CSVEVPTGQNEKLFF
d_call: -; j_call: TRBJ1-2; v_call: TRBV10-3; clone_size: -; cdr3_nt: TGTGCCATCAGTGAGAGCCAGGGTGGGCGGCGAGGCTACACCTTC; cdr3_aa: CAISESQGGRRGYTF
d_call: -; j_call: TRBJ1-6; v_call: TRBV2; clone_size: -; cdr3_nt: TGTGCCAGCAGTGAATCGGGGACGGGAAATTCACCCCTCCACTTT; cdr3_aa: CASSESGTGNSPLHF
d_call: -; j_call: TRBJ2-4; v_call: TRBV5-1; clone_size: -; cdr3_nt: TGCGCCAGCACCCGAGATCTAGCCAAAAACATTCAGTACTTC; cdr3_aa: CASTRDLAKNIQYF
d_call: -; j_call: TRBJ2-7; v_call: TRBV13; clone_size: -; cdr3_nt: TGTGCCAGCAGCCCTCTAGGGGGGAGCCGACCTTACGAGCAGTACTTC; cdr3_aa: CASSPLGGSRPYEQYF
d_call: -; j_call: TRBJ1-1; v_call: TRBV5-1; clone_size: once; cdr3_nt: TGCGCCAGCAGCCCCCCCGGGCCCCTACACACTGAAGCTTTCTTT; cdr3_aa: CASSPPGPLHTEAFF
d_call: -; j_call: TRBJ1-5; v_call: TRBV4-1; clone_size: -; cdr3_nt: TGCGCCAGCTTCCGGGGGGAAGGCAATCAGCCCCAGCATTTT; cdr3_aa: CASFRGEGNQPQHF
d_call: -; j_call: TRBJ1-2; v_call: TRBV2; clone_size: -; cdr3_nt: TGTGCCAGTTCTGTGAACAGGGTCTCGGGCTACACCTTC; cdr3_aa: CASSVNRVSGYTF
d_call: -; j_call: TRBJ2-7; v_call: TRBV5-1; clone_size: -; cdr3_nt: TGCGCCAGCAGCTTCGGACAGCCCGATGCGGGGGAGCAGTACTTC; cdr3_aa: CASSFGQPDAGEQYF
d_call: -; j_call: TRBJ1-3; v_call: TRBV6-1; clone_size: -; cdr3_nt: TGTGCCAGCAGCCTCGGCGGGAGCTCTGGAAACACCATATATTTT; cdr3_aa: CASSLGGSSGNTIYF
d_call: TRBD1; j_call: TRBJ1-4; v_call: TRBV2; clone_size: once; cdr3_nt: TGTGCCAGCAGTGTTGGACAGGGTAAACTGTTTTTT; cdr3_aa: CASSVGQGKLFF
d_call: -; j_call: TRBJ2-2; v_call: TRBV9; clone_size: -; cdr3_nt: TGTGCCAGCAGCGTTGGACCTAACACCGGGGAGCTGTTTTTT; cdr3_aa: CASSVGPNTGELFF
d_call: -; j_call: TRBJ1-2; v_call: TRBV4-1; clone_size: -; cdr3_nt: TGCGCCAGCAGCCAAGATGGCAGGGAGGGCTACACCTTC; cdr3_aa: CASSQDGREGYTF
d_call: -; j_call: TRBJ1-5; v_call: TRBV5-1; clone_size: -; cdr3_nt: TGCGCCAGCAGCTCAGGGGTAGCAACTCAGCCCCAGCATTTT; cdr3_aa: CASSSGVATQPQHF
d_call: -; j_call: TRBJ1-5; v_call: TRBV29-1; clone_size: -; cdr3_nt: TGCAGCGTTTGGACGGGGTTGGGGCAGCCCCAGCATTTT; cdr3_aa: CSVWTGLGQPQHF
d_call: -; j_call: TRBJ2-7; v_call: TRBV4-1; clone_size: -; cdr3_nt: TGCGCCAGCAGCCAAGAAAGGACAGTGTTACGCGAGCAGTACTTC; cdr3_aa: CASSQERTVLREQYF
d_call: TRBD1; j_call: TRBJ2-2; v_call: TRBV7-2; clone_size: -; cdr3_nt: TGTGCCAGCAGTCCTCCGGGACAGGGTCGAGGCGGGGAGCTGTTTTTT; cdr3_aa: CASSPPGQGRGGELFF
d_call: TRBD2; j_call: TRBJ2-7; v_call: TRBV27; clone_size: -; cdr3_nt: TGTGCCAGCTCCACCTCACTAGCGAGATCCTACGAGCAGTACTTC; cdr3_aa: CASSTSLARSYEQYF
d_call: -; j_call: TRBJ2-5; v_call: TRBV7-3; clone_size: -; cdr3_nt: TGTGCCAGCAGCAGGGACCATGAGACCCAGTACTTC; cdr3_aa: CASSRDHETQYF
d_call: -; j_call: TRBJ1-6; v_call: TRBV30; clone_size: -; cdr3_nt: TGTGCCTGGAGTGAGAACAGCCATTCACCCCTCCACTTT; cdr3_aa: CAWSENSHSPLHF
d_call: -; j_call: TRBJ1-5; v_call: TRBV9; clone_size: -; cdr3_nt: TGTGCCAGCAGCACTGGGGACGTAGATAATCAGCCCCAGCATTTT; cdr3_aa: CASSTGDVDNQPQHF
d_call: -; j_call: TRBJ1-6; v_call: TRBV11-2; clone_size: -; cdr3_nt: TGTGCCAGCAGCCCGCAGACAGCAGAAAATTCACCCCTCCACTTT; cdr3_aa: CASSPQTAENSPLHF
d_call: TRBD2; j_call: TRBJ2-1; v_call: TRBV28; clone_size: -; cdr3_nt: TGTGCCGCAGCTAAGCGGGACTACAATGAGCAGTTCTTC; cdr3_aa: CAAAKRDYNEQFF
d_call: TRBD1; j_call: TRBJ1-1; v_call: TRBV6-4; clone_size: -; cdr3_nt: TGTGCCAGCAGACGGCGGGACAGCGACACTGAAGCTTTCTTT; cdr3_aa: CASRRRDSDTEAFF
d_call: TRBD2; j_call: TRBJ2-3; v_call: TRBV10-3; clone_size: -; cdr3_nt: TGTGCCATCAGTGAGTCGGGGGGGGGAGATGCAGATACGCAGTATTTT; cdr3_aa: CAISESGGGDADTQYF
d_call: TRBD1; j_call: TRBJ1-2; v_call: TRBV5-4; clone_size: -; cdr3_nt: TGTGCCAGCACCCCAAGACAGGGTAACTATGGCTACACCTTC; cdr3_aa: CASTPRQGNYGYTF
d_call: -; j_call: TRBJ1-2; v_call: TRBV30; clone_size: -; cdr3_nt: TGTGCCTGGAGTGTAGGACGAAACTATGGCTACACCTTC; cdr3_aa: CAWSVGRNYGYTF
d_call: TRBD2; j_call: TRBJ2-7; v_call: TRBV19; clone_size: -; cdr3_nt: TGTGCCAGTAGTAATAGCGGGGAAAGCGAGCAGTACTTC; cdr3_aa: CASSNSGESEQYF
d_call: -; j_call: TRBJ1-2; v_call: TRBV5-5; clone_size: -; cdr3_nt: TGTGCCAGCAGCTTTGGGGGGGTCAGTGGCTACACCTTC; cdr3_aa: CASSFGGVSGYTF
d_call: -; j_call: TRBJ2-2; v_call: TRBV5-1; clone_size: -; cdr3_nt: TGCGCCAGCAGCTTTTTTGGACCCTCGGGCACCGGGGAGCTGTTTTTT; cdr3_aa: CASSFFGPSGTGELFF
d_call: -; j_call: TRBJ2-7; v_call: TRBV6-5; clone_size: -; cdr3_nt: TGTGCCAGCACCCGGGACGTATCAAACGAGCAGTACTTC; cdr3_aa: CASTRDVSNEQYF
d_call: -; j_call: TRBJ1-3; v_call: TRBV7-9; clone_size: -; cdr3_nt: TGTGCCAGCAGCATTGGGGAACTAAACACCATATATTTT; cdr3_aa: CASSIGELNTIYF
d_call: TRBD1; j_call: TRBJ2-7; v_call: TRBV5-1; clone_size: -; cdr3_nt: TGCGCCAGCAGCTTGGGGACAGGGGCTGACTACGAGCAGTACTTC; cdr3_aa: CASSLGTGADYEQYF
d_call: TRBD1; j_call: TRBJ1-5; v_call: TRBV19; clone_size: -; cdr3_nt: TGTGCCAGTAGTGCGGACAGGGGGCAAGGGCAGCCCCAGCATTTT; cdr3_aa: CASSADRGQGQPQHF
d_call: TRBD1; j_call: TRBJ1-1; v_call: TRBV27; clone_size: -; cdr3_nt: TGTGCCAGCGGACAGGTCACTGAAGCTTTCTTT; cdr3_aa: CASGQVTEAFF
d_call: -; j_call: TRBJ1-3; v_call: TRBV30; clone_size: once; cdr3_nt: TGTGCCTGGAGACCCAGGGTTTCTGGAAACACCATATATTTT; cdr3_aa: CAWRPRVSGNTIYF
d_call: TRBD1; j_call: TRBJ1-2; v_call: TRBV19; clone_size: -; cdr3_nt: TGTGCCAGTAGTCTCGACCTCAGGGGGCATAACTATGGCTACACCTTC; cdr3_aa: CASSLDLRGHNYGYTF
d_call: TRBD2; j_call: TRBJ2-3; v_call: TRBV11-2; clone_size: -; cdr3_nt: TGTGCCAGCAACCGACTAGCGGGGTCAGATACGCAGTATTTT; cdr3_aa: CASNRLAGSDTQYF
d_call: -; j_call: TRBJ1-2; v_call: TRBV9; clone_size: once; cdr3_nt: TGTGCCAGCAGCGTAGCTATCCAGAACTATGGCTACACCTTC; cdr3_aa: CASSVAIQNYGYTF
d_call: TRBD2; j_call: TRBJ2-3; v_call: TRBV11-2; clone_size: -; cdr3_nt: TGTGCCAGCAGCCCTAGCGGGCCCTGGGATACGCAGTATTTT; cdr3_aa: CASSPSGPWDTQYF
d_call: TRBD1; j_call: TRBJ2-1; v_call: TRBV6-4; clone_size: -; cdr3_nt: TGTGCCAGCAGTGAAGTCGCAGGGGGCGGGAATGAGCAGTTCTTC; cdr3_aa: CASSEVAGGGNEQFF
d_call: TRBD1; j_call: TRBJ2-3; v_call: TRBV27; clone_size: -; cdr3_nt: TGTGCCAGCAGTTCTCGACAGGGAACGTCGGATACGCAGTATTTT; cdr3_aa: CASSSRQGTSDTQYF
d_call: TRBD2; j_call: TRBJ2-1; v_call: TRBV28; clone_size: -; cdr3_nt: TGTGCCAGCAGTTCACCCGGGACTAGCGGGAGAAATGAGCAGTTCTTC; cdr3_aa: CASSSPGTSGRNEQFF
d_call: -; j_call: TRBJ1-4; v_call: TRBV30; clone_size: -; cdr3_nt: TGTGCCTGGACGGTGGGCGATCACCGAAAACTGTTTTTT; cdr3_aa: CAWTVGDHRKLFF
d_call: -; j_call: TRBJ1-5; v_call: TRBV7-6; clone_size: -; cdr3_nt: TGTGCCAGCAGCGCTTATAGCAATCAGCCCCAGCATTTT; cdr3_aa: CASSAYSNQPQHF
d_call: TRBD1; j_call: TRBJ1-3; v_call: TRBV15; clone_size: -; cdr3_nt: TGTGCCACCAGCAGGGGACAGGCAAGCTCTGGAAACACCATATATTTT; cdr3_aa: CATSRGQASSGNTIYF
d_call: TRBD2; j_call: TRBJ2-1; v_call: TRBV11-2; clone_size: -; cdr3_nt: TGTGCCAGCAGTCGAGTGAAGCGGGGCGAGCAGTTCTTC; cdr3_aa: CASSRVKRGEQFF
d_call: TRBD2; j_call: TRBJ2-1; v_call: TRBV11-3; clone_size: -; cdr3_nt: TGTGCCAGCAGCTCCTTAGCGGGTGGTGAGCAGTTCTTC; cdr3_aa: CASSSLAGGEQFF